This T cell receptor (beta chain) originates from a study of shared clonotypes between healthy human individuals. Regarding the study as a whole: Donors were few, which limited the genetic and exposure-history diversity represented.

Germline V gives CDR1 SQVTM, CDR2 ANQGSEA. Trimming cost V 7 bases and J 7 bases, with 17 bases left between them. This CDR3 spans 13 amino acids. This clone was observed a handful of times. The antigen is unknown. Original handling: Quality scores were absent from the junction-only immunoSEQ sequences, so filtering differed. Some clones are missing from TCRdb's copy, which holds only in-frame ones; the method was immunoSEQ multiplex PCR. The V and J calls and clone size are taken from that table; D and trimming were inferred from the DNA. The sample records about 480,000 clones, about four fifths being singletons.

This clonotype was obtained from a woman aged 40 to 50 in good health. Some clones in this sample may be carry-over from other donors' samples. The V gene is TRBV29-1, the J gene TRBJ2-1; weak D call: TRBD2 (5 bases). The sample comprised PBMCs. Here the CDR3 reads CSASRAGGNEQFF. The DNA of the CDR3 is TGCAGCGCCTCGCGGGCTGGCGGAAATGAGCAGTTCTTC.